Listed here are 5 T cell receptor beta chains from one sample, sequenced in a study of T cell repertoires in cytomegalovirus infection. TCRdb itself ran the reads through MiXCR, one entry per CDR3 protein. The repertoire holds about 200,000 distinct CDR3 sequences, with roughly 9.8% as singletons. The sequenced material came from PBMCs. The receptors originated from a human donor in good health (CMV status not recorded). Some clones in this sample may be carry-over from other donors' samples.

This clonotype turned up a few times. The chain is built from TRBV2 and TRBJ1-1, with a weak D call TRBD1 (5 bases). CDR3 length: 13 amino acids. CDR1 is SNHLY, CDR2 FYNNEI, per germline. The germline V and J ends were trimmed by 4 bases and 0 bases, with 6 bases remaining between them. The CDR3 here is CASSGDVNTEAFF. The CDR3, as DNA: TGTGCCAGCAGTGGGGACGTGAACACTGAAGCTTTCTTT.

This clonotype occurred many times. The CDR3 DNA sequence: TGTGCCAGCAGCCCCATACAGAACACTGAAGCTTTCTTT. The encoded protein is CASSPIQNTEAFF. The chain couples TRBV7-2 to TRBJ1-1; the D is unclear. CDR3 length: 13 residues. CDR1 and CDR2 (germline): SGHTA, FQGNSA. V was cut by 5 bases and J by 1 base, with 8 bases left in between. Based on the CDR3 plus reference TRBV7-2 and TRBJ1-1, the full variable domain is GAGVSQSPSNKVTEKGKDVELRCDPISGHTALYWYRQSLGQGLEFLIYFQGNSAPDKSGLPSDRFSAERTGGSVSTLTIQRTQQEDSAVYLCASSPIQNTEAFFGQGTRLTVV.

This clonotype was seen just once. A much bigger clone sits one base away, suggesting this may be a read error. CDR3 nucleotide sequence: TGTGCCAGCAGCTTAATTAGCGGTCCCACCTACGAGCAGGACTTC. Amino acids: CASSLISGPTYEQDF. The chain recombines TRBV11-2 with TRBJ2-7; tentative D call: TRBD2 (6 bases). The CDR3 spans 15 residues. Germline values: CDR1 SGHAT, CDR2 FQNNGV.

Only a few counts were recorded for this clonotype. V usage is TRBV27 and J usage is TRBJ1-2; D gene uncertain. V lost 9 bases and J 4 bases, leaving 9 bases between the germline ends. Per the germline V gene, CDR1 is MNHEY and CDR2 is SMNVEV (reference sequence). The CDR3 is made up of 11 amino acids. CDR3 bases: TGTGCCAGAACACGGTTCTATGGCTACACCTTC. The encoded protein is CARTRFYGYTF.

This clonotype was recorded many times. The rearrangement joins TRBV7-2 to TRBJ1-4; 7 bases match TRBD1. CDR1 is SGHTA, CDR2 FQGNSA, per germline. The CDR3 consists of 16 residues. V shed 1 base, J shed 5 bases, and the junction held 7 bases outside the gene matches. The CDR3 spells CASSLEGTARNEKLFF. In DNA, the CDR3 is TGTGCCAGCAGCTTAGAAGGGACAGCTAGAAATGAAAAACTGTTTTTT.